This TCR beta chain was documented in a study of cytomegalovirus exposure and HLA in healthy donors. General study findings and limits: Later analysis suggested most CMV-associated TCR beta chains were HLA-restricted.

A note on this clone: Antigen unknown.

Germline V gene data show CDR1 as MGHDK and CDR2 as SYGVNS. The CDR3 is 16 residues long. J gave up 5 bases and V 6 bases, and 13 bases lay outside the gene matches. Amplification used 60 Vbeta primers and 13 Jbeta primers. The method was immunoSEQ multiplex PCR; TCRdb's version includes in-frame clones alone and lacks a portion of them. The sample carries around 85,000 clones, roughly 72% recorded once. The material sequenced was PBMCs. The sequence was obtained from a man aged 25-45 years in good health and CMV-seropositive. The chain couples TRBV25-1 to TRBJ1-2; 9 bases map to TRBD1. The CDR3 DNA follows: TGTGCCAGCAGCGGGGAAACCGTACAGGGGGCATATGGCTACACCTTC. Translating it yields CASSGETVQGAYGYTF.